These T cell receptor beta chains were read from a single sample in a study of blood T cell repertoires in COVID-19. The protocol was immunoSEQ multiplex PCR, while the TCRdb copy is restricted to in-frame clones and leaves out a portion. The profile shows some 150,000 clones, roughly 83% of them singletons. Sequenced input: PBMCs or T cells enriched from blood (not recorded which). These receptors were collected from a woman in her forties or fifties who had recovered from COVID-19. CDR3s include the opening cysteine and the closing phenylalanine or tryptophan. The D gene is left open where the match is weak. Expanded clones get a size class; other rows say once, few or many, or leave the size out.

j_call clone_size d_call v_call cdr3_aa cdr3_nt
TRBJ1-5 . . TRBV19 CASSIGGQPQHF TGTGCCAGTAGTATCGGGGGGCAGCCCCAGCATTTT
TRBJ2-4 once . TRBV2 CASSPSLRGAKNIQYF TGTGCCAGCAGTCCATCACTAAGGGGGGCCAAAAACATTCAGTACTTC
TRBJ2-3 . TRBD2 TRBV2 CARGRTSGRDTQYF TGTGCCAGGGGCCGGACTAGCGGGAGGGATACGCAGTATTTT
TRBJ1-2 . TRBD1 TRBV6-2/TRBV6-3 CASSSRQGSLYGYTF TGTGCCAGCAGTTCGAGACAGGGCAGTCTCTATGGCTACACCTTC
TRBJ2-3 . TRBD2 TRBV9 CASSVVPGGGADTQYF TGTGCCAGCAGCGTTGTTCCGGGGGGAGGAGCAGATACGCAGTATTTT
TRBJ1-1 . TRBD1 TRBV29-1 CSAIKWGTAAFF TGCAGCGCCATAAAGTGGGGGACAGCAGCTTTCTTT
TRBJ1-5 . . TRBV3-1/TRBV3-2 CASSEDGSRGQPQHF TGTGCCAGCAGCGAAGACGGGTCCCGAGGTCAGCCCCAGCATTTT
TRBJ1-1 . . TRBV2 CASSEGPKYTEAFF TGTGCCAGCAGTGAGGGCCCTAAGTACACTGAAGCTTTCTTT
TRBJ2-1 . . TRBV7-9 CASSTQRGGSYNEQFF TGTGCCAGCAGCACGCAAAGGGGGGGTTCCTACAATGAGCAGTTCTTC
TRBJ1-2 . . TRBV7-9 CASSLGGLGYGYTF TGTGCCAGCAGCCTAGGGGGGCTGGGCTATGGCTACACCTTC
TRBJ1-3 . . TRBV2 CASSDGGFNTIYF TGTGCCAGCAGTGACGGGGGGTTTAACACCATATATTTT
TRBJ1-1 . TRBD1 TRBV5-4 CASSRQDRVTEAFF TGTGCCAGCAGCCGGCAGGACAGGGTCACTGAAGCTTTCTTT
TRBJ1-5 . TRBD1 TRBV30 CAWSQGQGSQPQHF TGTGCCTGGAGTCAAGGACAGGGGAGTCAGCCCCAGCATTTT
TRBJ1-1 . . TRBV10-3 CAISESSQSTEAFF TGTGCCATCAGTGAGTCGTCTCAGTCCACTGAAGCTTTCTTT
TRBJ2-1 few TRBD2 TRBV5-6 CASSSRLAGTSYNEQFF TGTGCCAGCAGTTCGAGACTAGCGGGCACCTCCTACAATGAGCAGTTCTTC